The clone carrying this TCR beta chain was seen many times. No antigen is known for it. Trimming took 4 bases from V and 1 from J; bases not matched to a gene: 7. The CDR3 length is 16 residues. Germline CDR1 reads LGHDT; CDR2 reads YNNKEL (reference sequence). These data belong to a study of CD8 T cells in ankylosing spondylitis. In making TCR beta libraries, quantitative 5'-RACE with molecular barcodes was used. Via MiXCR, TCRdb re-called the 5' RACE reads, giving one row per CDR3 protein. In the table there are some 140,000 distinct CDR3 sequences, 6% to 8% of which are singletons. Study-wide results and limits: Prior literature has documented some motif variants in synovial fluid and blood from reactive arthritis.

This clonotype was obtained from a female donor with ankylosing spondylitis or in good health (not recorded which). The specimen was blood, either unsorted or a sorted T cell fraction (not recorded which). The chain carries TRBV3-1 and TRBJ1-1, with 9 nucleotides matching TRBD1. CDR3 nucleotides: TGTGCCAGCAGCCTTACAGGGGGCGTTCAGAACACTGAAGCTTTCTTT. It encodes CASSLTGGVQNTEAFF.